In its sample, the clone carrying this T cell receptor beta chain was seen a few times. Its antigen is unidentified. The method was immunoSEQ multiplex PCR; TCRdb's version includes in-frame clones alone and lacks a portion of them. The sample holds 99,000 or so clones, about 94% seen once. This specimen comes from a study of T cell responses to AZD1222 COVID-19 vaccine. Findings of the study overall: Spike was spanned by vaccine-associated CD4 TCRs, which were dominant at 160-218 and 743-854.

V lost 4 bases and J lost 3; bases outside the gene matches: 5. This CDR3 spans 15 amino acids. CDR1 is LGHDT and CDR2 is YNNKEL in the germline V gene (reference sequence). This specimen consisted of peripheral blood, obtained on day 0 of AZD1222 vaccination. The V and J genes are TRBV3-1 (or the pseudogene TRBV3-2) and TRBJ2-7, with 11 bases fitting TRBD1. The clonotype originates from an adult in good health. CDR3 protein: CASSRSGTGGYEQYF. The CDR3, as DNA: TGTGCCAGCAGCCGATCCGGGACAGGGGGCTACGAGCAGTACTTC.